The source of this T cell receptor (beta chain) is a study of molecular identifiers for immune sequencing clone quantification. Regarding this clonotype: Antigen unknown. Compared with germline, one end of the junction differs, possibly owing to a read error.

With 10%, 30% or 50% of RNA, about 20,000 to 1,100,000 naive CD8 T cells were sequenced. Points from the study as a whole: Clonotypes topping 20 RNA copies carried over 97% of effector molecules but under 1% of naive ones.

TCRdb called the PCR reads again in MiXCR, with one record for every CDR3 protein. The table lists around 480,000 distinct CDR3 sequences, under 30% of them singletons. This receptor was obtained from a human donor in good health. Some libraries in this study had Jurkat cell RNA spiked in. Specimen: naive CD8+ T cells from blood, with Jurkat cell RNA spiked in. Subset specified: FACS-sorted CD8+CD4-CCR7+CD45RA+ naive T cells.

The chain's CDR3 is CARSQDRGLYQQCF. Here the CDR3 DNA reads TGCGCCCGCAGCCAGGATCGTGGCCTCTACCAGCAGTGCTTC. V is TRBV4-3 and J is TRBJ2-7; D is undetermined. The CDR3 sequence is 14 residues long. The germline gives CDR1 LGHNA, CDR2 YSLEER.